These T cell receptor beta chains were read from a single sample in a study of blood T cell repertoires in COVID-19. Profiled with immunoSEQ multiplex PCR; TCRdb holds only in-frame clones, not every one. Of fewer than 120,000 clones in the sample, around four fifths were seen once. The material sequenced was peripheral blood. These receptors were obtained from a woman in her sixties or seventies with acute or convalescent COVID-19. The CDR3 runs from the conserved cysteine through the conserved F or W. The D gene is left open where the match is weak. Some rows have no size entry. The others give once, few or many, or a class for an expanded clone.

d_gene	j_gene	abundance	v_gene	CDR3aa	CDR3nt
TRBD2	TRBJ2-1	NA	TRBV11-2	CASSSPERGDNEQFF	TGTGCCAGCAGCTCGCCTGAGCGGGGGGACAATGAGCAGTTCTTC
NA	TRBJ1-2	NA	TRBV6-5	CASSRGPGGHGYTF	TGTGCCAGCAGTCGGGGGCCGGGGGGGCACGGCTACACCTTC
TRBD1	TRBJ2-2	NA	TRBV3-1/TRBV3-2	CASSQTRTGETGELFF	TGTGCCAGCAGCCAAACCCGGACAGGGGAGACCGGGGAGCTGTTTTTT
NA	TRBJ2-1	NA	TRBV30	CAWSPLSHEQFF	TGTGCCTGGAGTCCCCTATCCCATGAGCAGTTCTTC
TRBD2	TRBJ2-7	NA	TRBV2	CASVDVGLVGYEQYF	TGTGCCAGCGTCGACGTCGGACTAGTTGGCTACGAGCAGTACTTC
NA	TRBJ1-4	NA	TRBV28	CASSLAGVEEKLFF	TGTGCCAGCAGTTTAGCAGGGGTAGAGGAAAAACTGTTTTTT
TRBD1	TRBJ1-6	NA	TRBV6-5	CASRSGQDTEPLHF	TGTGCCAGCAGGTCGGGACAGGACACAGAACCCCTCCACTTT
NA	TRBJ1-3	NA	TRBV2	CASSSYWGPGNTIYF	TGTGCCAGCAGTTCCTATTGGGGCCCTGGAAACACCATATATTTT
NA	TRBJ1-3	NA	TRBV7-3	CASSLTGMGNTIYF	TGTGCCAGCAGCTTGACAGGAATGGGAAACACCATATATTTT
TRBD1	TRBJ1-2	few	TRBV3-1/TRBV3-2	CASSQTGDGYTF	TGTGCCAGCAGCCAGACAGGGGATGGCTACACCTTC
TRBD1	TRBJ2-7	NA	TRBV24-1	CATSQGGQELGEQYF	TGTGCCACCAGTCAAGGAGGACAGGAGCTTGGCGAGCAGTACTTC
TRBD1	TRBJ1-4	NA	TRBV4-3	CASSQDLGQRNEKLFF	TGCGCCAGCAGCCAAGATTTGGGACAGAGAAATGAAAAACTGTTTTTT
TRBD2	TRBJ2-5	NA	TRBV4-2	CASSQERTSGETQYF	TGTGCCAGCAGCCAAGAACGAACTAGCGGGGAGACCCAGTACTTC
NA	TRBJ1-6	NA	TRBV6-2/TRBV6-3	CASSRNRDSPLHF	TGTGCCAGCAGTCGCAACAGGGACTCACCCCTCCACTTT
NA	TRBJ1-6	NA	TRBV6-5	CASSFSLRQSNSPLHF	TGTGCCAGCAGTTTCTCTCTTAGACAATCAAATTCACCCCTCCACTTT
NA	TRBJ1-1	NA	TRBV9	CASSAGFTEAFF	TGTGCCAGCAGCGCCGGTTTCACTGAAGCTTTCTTT
NA	TRBJ2-7	NA	TRBV4-3	CASSQVGDSYYEQYF	TGCGCCAGCAGCCAAGTGGGGGACTCCTACTACGAGCAGTACTTC
TRBD1	TRBJ1-1	NA	TRBV18	CASSSGQGMNTEAFF	TGTGCCAGCTCGTCAGGACAGGGGATGAACACTGAAGCTTTCTTT
NA	TRBJ2-7	NA	TRBV29-1	CSGPVNRSSYEQYF	TGCAGCGGCCCCGTAAATAGGAGCTCCTACGAGCAGTACTTC
TRBD1	TRBJ1-5	NA	TRBV27	CASRRTGEGQPQHF	TGTGCCAGCAGGCGGACAGGGGAGGGTCAGCCCCAGCATTTT
NA	TRBJ2-1	NA	TRBV10-3	CAISESTEYNEQFF	TGTGCCATCAGTGAGTCGACAGAGTACAATGAGCAGTTCTTC
TRBD2	TRBJ2-1	NA	TRBV5-4	CASSLTSGGYNEQFF	TGTGCCAGCAGCTTGACTAGCGGAGGTTACAATGAGCAGTTCTTC
NA	TRBJ2-7	NA	TRBV12-3/TRBV12-4	CASTTVDSNELYF	TGTGCCAGCACCACCGTCGACTCTAACGAGCTGTACTTC
NA	TRBJ2-1	NA	TRBV15	CATSRDGNEQFF	TGTGCCACCAGCAGAGACGGCAATGAGCAGTTCTTC
NA	TRBJ2-1	NA	TRBV3-1/TRBV3-2	CASSETVNEQFF	TGTGCCAGCAGCGAGACAGTCAATGAGCAGTTCTTC
NA	TRBJ1-1	NA	TRBV5-1	CASSLTKLNTEAFF	TGCGCCAGCAGCTTGACAAAACTGAACACTGAAGCTTTCTTT
TRBD2	TRBJ2-3	NA	TRBV7-3	CASSFRGDTDTQYF	TGTGCCAGCAGCTTTCGGGGGGACACAGATACGCAGTATTTT
TRBD1	TRBJ1-2	NA	TRBV28	CASRTGNYGYTF	TGTGCCAGCAGGACAGGGAACTATGGCTACACCTTC
TRBD2	TRBJ2-3	NA	TRBV27	CASRGGVGTDTQYF	TGTGCCAGCAGGGGGGGGGTCGGAACAGATACGCAGTATTTT
NA	TRBJ1-2	NA	TRBV19	CASSIETALYGYTF	TGTGCCAGTAGTATAGAGACAGCTCTTTATGGCTACACCTTC
NA	TRBJ2-2	NA	TRBV4-3	CASSRRAAGPTGELFF	TGCGCCAGCAGCCGGCGAGCGGCGGGGCCCACCGGGGAGCTGTTTTTT
TRBD2	TRBJ2-3	NA	TRBV6-2/TRBV6-3	CASSYRLRRGLLTDTQYF	TGTGCCAGCAGTTATCGCCTAAGAAGGGGACTACTCACAGATACGCAGTATTTT
NA	TRBJ1-2	NA	TRBV5-6	CASSLSGGGYTF	TGTGCCAGCAGCTTGAGCGGGGGTGGCTACACCTTC
NA	TRBJ1-3	NA	TRBV6-1	CASSEAQVPGSGNTIYF	TGTGCCAGCAGTGAAGCGCAGGTTCCAGGGTCTGGAAACACCATATATTTT
NA	TRBJ1-6	NA	TRBV30	CACSFQGTYSPLHF	TGTGCCTGCTCTTTCCAGGGAACGTATTCACCCCTCCACTTT